Detailed here is one TCR beta chain. The antigen remains undetermined. This entry belongs to a study of T cell responses to AZD1222 COVID-19 vaccine. Clones were sequenced by immunoSEQ multiplex PCR, and TCRdb holds only the in-frame ones, with some missing. The profile shows fewer than 50,000 clones, around 77% of them singletons. The CDR3 runs to 17 residues. With 4 bases clipped from V and 3 bases from J, the junction kept 10 bases outside the gene matches. The germline gives CDR1 SNHLY, CDR2 FYNNEI. Findings and caveats of the study: Nearly half of unique spike-specific TCRs reportedly avoided B.1.351 and B.1.1.7 mutated regions. No repertoire was sampled before or during the peak T cell response, only after it.

The TCR was taken from an adult who received the MenACWY meningococcal vaccine as a control. Sequenced here: peripheral blood, sampled 28 days after the second dose of the MenACWY control vaccine. This chain joins TRBV2 and TRBJ1-5; TRBD1 matches 9 bases. The CDR3 here is CASSGDGTGNPNQPQHF. The DNA of the CDR3 is TGTGCCAGCAGTGGAGACGGGACAGGGAATCCCAATCAGCCCCAGCATTTT.